Listed below are T cell receptor beta chains from one sample, sequenced in a study of identical twins. MiXCR, run by TCRdb on the 5' RACE reads, gives a single entry per CDR3 protein. The sample shows about 720,000 distinct CDR3 sequences, roughly 20% of them seen only once. This sample was shared with a second study, whose subject was T cells expressing NK-cell markers.

Material for sequencing was PBMCs. These receptor sequences come from a woman younger than 35 in good health. Each CDR3 is given with its conserved first and last residue. D genes are given only for firm matches. Not every row has a clone size; where given, it reads once, few, many or a size class.

clone size,CDR3 length,D gene,V gene,J gene,CDR3 DNA,CDR3 protein
NA,15,NA,TRBV7-2,TRBJ2-1,TGTGCCAGCAGCTTCCGATTGAATCAGGGGATTGAGCAGTTCTTC,CASSFRLNQGIEQFF
NA,16,NA,TRBV5-1,TRBJ2-2,TGCGCCAGCAGCTTTACCGGGACTGGGAACACCGGGGAGCTGTTTTTT,CASSFTGTGNTGELFF
NA,13,NA,TRBV3-1,TRBJ1-1,TGTGCCAGCAGCCCCCCCGAGGGGCCTGAAGCTTTCTTT,CASSPPEGPEAFF
few,13,TRBD2,TRBV12-3/TRBV12-4,TRBJ2-1,TGTGCCAGCAGTTTTGGAAGCGGGAGGGCCCGGTTCTTC,CASSFGSGRARFF
NA,15,TRBD2,TRBV5-1,TRBJ2-5,TGCGCCAGCAGCGTAAATCTAGCGGGAGAGGAGACCCAGTACTTC,CASSVNLAGEETQYF
NA,14,NA,TRBV3-1,TRBJ2-7,TGTGCCAGCAGCCCCGAGGCTCTGGGCGAAGAGCAGTACTTC,CASSPEALGEEQYF
few,13,TRBD1,TRBV7-8,TRBJ2-1,TGTGCCAGCAGTTATGACAGGGGGCGCAGTATGTTCTTC,CASSYDRGRSMFF
few,15,TRBD2,TRBV20-1,TRBJ2-1,TGCAGTGCTAGAGTTCGACTAGCGGGCTACAATGAGCAGTTCTTC,CSARVRLAGYNEQFF
few,14,NA,TRBV3-1,TRBJ1-2,TGTGCCAGCAGCCAAGATCGGCCCCGGGGGGGCTACACCTTC,CASSQDRPRGGYTF
few,16,TRBD1,TRBV20-1,TRBJ2-1,TGCAGTGCTAGAGACAGGCGTGGACAGGGGGCGGGTGAGCAGTTCTTC,CSARDRRGQGAGEQFF
NA,12,NA,TRBV5-1,TRBJ2-7,TGCGCCAGCAGCCTCTACACGAACGAGCAGTACTTC,CASSLYTNEQYF
few,11,NA,TRBV29-1,TRBJ2-5,TGCAGCGTTTTGATGGGGGAGACCCAGTACTTC,CSVLMGETQYF